This T cell receptor (beta chain) is from a study of T cells in Graves' hyperthyroidism and ophthalmopathy. On the study more broadly: Before treatment of any kind, peripheral blood was taken at initial diagnosis.

This clonotype was seen at least ten times. TCR beta CDR3 sequences were amplified from RNA transcripts. First-round RT-PCR of the TCR CDR3 relied on the HTBI primer set. MiXCR, run by TCRdb on the multiplex PCR reads, gives a single entry per CDR3 protein. Of about 180,000 distinct CDR3 sequences listed, over 15% are singletons. This TCR derives from a woman between 50 and 59 years old with Graves' hyperthyroidism. Material: blood.

DNA for the CDR3: TGTGCCAGCAGTGAAGCCCCCGGGGCTAACTATGGCTACACCTTC. It codes for CASSEAPGANYGYTF. V gene TRBV28 combines with J gene TRBJ1-2, with D unresolved. The CDR3 runs to 15 residues. Germline CDR1 MDHEN, CDR2 SYDVKM. Trimming shortened V by 5 bases and J by 0 bases, and 13 bases separated the two germline ends.